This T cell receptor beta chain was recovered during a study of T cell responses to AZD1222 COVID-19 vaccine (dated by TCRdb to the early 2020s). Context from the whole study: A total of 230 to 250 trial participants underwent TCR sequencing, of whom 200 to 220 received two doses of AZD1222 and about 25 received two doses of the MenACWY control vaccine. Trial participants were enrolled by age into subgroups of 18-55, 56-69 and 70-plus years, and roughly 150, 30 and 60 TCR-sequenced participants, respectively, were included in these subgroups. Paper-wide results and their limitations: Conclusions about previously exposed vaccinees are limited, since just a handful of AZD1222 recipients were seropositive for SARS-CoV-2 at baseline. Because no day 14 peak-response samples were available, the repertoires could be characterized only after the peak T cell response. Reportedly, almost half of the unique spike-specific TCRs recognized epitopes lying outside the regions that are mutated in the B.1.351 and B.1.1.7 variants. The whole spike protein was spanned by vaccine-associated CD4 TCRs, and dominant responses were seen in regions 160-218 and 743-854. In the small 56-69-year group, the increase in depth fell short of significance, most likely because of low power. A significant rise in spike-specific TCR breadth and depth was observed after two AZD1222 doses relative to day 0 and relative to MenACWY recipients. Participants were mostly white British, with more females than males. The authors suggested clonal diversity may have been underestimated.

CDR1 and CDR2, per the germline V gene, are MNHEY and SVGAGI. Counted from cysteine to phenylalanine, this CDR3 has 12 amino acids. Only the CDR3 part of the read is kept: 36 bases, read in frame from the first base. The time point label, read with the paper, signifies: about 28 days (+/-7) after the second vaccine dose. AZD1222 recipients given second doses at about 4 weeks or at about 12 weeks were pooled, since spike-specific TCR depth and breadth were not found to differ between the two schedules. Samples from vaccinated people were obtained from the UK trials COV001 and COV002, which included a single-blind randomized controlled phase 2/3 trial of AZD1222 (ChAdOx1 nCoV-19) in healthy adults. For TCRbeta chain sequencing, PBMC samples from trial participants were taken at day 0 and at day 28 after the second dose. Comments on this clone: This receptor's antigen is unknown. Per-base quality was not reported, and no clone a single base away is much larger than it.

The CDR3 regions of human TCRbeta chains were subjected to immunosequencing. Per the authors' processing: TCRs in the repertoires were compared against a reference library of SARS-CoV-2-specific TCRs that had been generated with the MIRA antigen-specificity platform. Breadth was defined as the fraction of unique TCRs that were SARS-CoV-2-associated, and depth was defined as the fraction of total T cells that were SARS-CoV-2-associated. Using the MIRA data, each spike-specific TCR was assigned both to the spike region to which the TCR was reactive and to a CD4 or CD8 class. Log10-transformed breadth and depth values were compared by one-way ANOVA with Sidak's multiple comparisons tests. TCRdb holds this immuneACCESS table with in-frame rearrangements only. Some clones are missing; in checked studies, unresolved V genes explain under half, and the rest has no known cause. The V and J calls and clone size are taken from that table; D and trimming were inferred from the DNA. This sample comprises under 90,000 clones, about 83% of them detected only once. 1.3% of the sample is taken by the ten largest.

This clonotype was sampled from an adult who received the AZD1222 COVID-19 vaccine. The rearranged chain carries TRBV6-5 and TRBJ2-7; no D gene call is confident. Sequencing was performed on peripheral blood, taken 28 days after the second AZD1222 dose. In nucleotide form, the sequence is TGTGCTACGGGTCGAAGTCTGGTCGAGCAGTACTTC. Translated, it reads CATGRSLVEQYF.